This TCR beta chain was observed in a study of Ad26.COV2.S vaccination and SARS-CoV-2 variants. Study-level points and caveats: Placebo recipients had lower spike-specific TCR breadth than vaccine recipients. An underestimation of total T cell responses may have resulted from the TCR breadth and depth analyses. Researchers reported similar non-spike TCR breadth in vaccine and placebo recipients.

Treatment here: 15 to 20 received Ad26.COV2.S at low or high dose, single or two shots; roughly five received placebo; per-sample allocation not given. Sampling was performed 63 days after the first vaccine or placebo injection. Assay used: immunoSEQ multiplex PCR; TCRdb lists only in-frame clones, some missing. The sample has about 680,000 clones; more than 80% are singletons. The table lists this clone with a few counts. Its matching antigen is unknown. Germline V gene data show CDR1 as SGHDN and CDR2 as FVKESK. The V end was cut by 1 base, the J end by 5 bases, with 9 bases between. The CDR3 extends over 13 amino acids.

Sequenced here: peripheral blood, sampled in a trial of Ad26.COV2.S vaccine versus placebo. This TCR came from a person between 18 and 59 years old who received the Ad26.COV2.S COVID-19 vaccine or a placebo. V usage is TRBV14 and J usage is TRBJ2-7; D is unresolved. CDR3 bases: TGTGCCAGCAGCCAAGGTCTGGGAAACGAGCAGTACTTC. This encodes CASSQGLGNEQYF.